The 14 T cell receptor beta chains given below trace back to one sample, sequenced in a study of blood T cell repertoires in COVID-19. TCRdb's copy holds only in-frame clones and misses some; the assay was immunoSEQ multiplex PCR. The sample has under 75,000 clones, around 77% seen once. Material for sequencing was peripheral blood. All receptors derive from a woman aged 70-85 years with COVID-19, enrolled during active disease.

The count of this clone is one. The chain uses TRBV2 and TRBJ2-5; TRBD1 matches at 9 bases. The CDR3 consists of 14 residues. Germline assignment: CDR1 SNHLY and CDR2 FYNNEI. V trimming: 7 bases; J trimming: 2 bases; junction bases outside the gene matches: 5. In nucleotides, the CDR3 is TGTGCCAGCAATCGGGACAGGGCTCAAGAGACCCAGTACTTC. Residues: CASNRDRAQETQYF.

The chain links TRBV25-1 to TRBJ2-1; D is perhaps TRBD1 (6 bases). Germline CDR1 MGHDK, CDR2 SYGVNS. The V end lost 3 bases, the J end lost 6 bases, and 18 bases lay between the germline ends. This CDR3 has 16 residues. The CDR3 DNA reads as TGTGCCAGCAGTGACCTCGCTTTTAGAGGGGGCAATGAGCAGTTCTTC. This encodes CASSDLAFRGGNEQFF.

The rearrangement joins TRBV6-5 to TRBJ1-1; possible D gene TRBD1, 6 bases. V was pared by 7 bases and J by 5 bases, with 17 bases between. Germline V lookup: CDR1 MNHEY, CDR2 SVGAGI. CDR3 length: 14 amino acids. The CDR3 DNA follows: TGTGCCAGCACCCCCCCGGACAGTCGGACTGAAGCTTTCTTT. As protein: CASTPPDSRTEAFF.

This chain links TRBV2 with TRBJ2-3; possible D gene TRBD2, 6 bases. The germline V and J ends were trimmed by 6 bases and 3 bases, with 10 bases remaining between them. The CDR3 sequence is 13 residues long. Germline V gene lookup returns CDR1 SNHLY and CDR2 FYNNEI. The CDR3 DNA is TGTGCCAGCAGGGGGACTTGGACAGATACGCAGTATTTT. As protein: CASRGTWTDTQYF.

This chain uses TRBV19 with TRBJ1-3, with unresolved D. Trimming stripped 2 bases from V and 3 bases from J, with 11 bases between. CDR3 length: 15 residues. CDR1 is LNHDA, CDR2 SQIVND, per germline (reference sequence). In DNA form, the CDR3 reads TGTGCCAGTAGTATATTGCCGGGGAGTGGAAACACCATATATTTT. Its protein is CASSILPGSGNTIYF.

This clone was seen a handful of times. The chain carries TRBV7-9 and TRBJ1-1; D unclear. Per germline, CDR1 SEHNR and CDR2 FQNEAQ (reference sequence). CDR3 length equals 13 residues. Deletions cut 3 bases from V and 3 bases from J, with 8 bases between. The CDR3 region is CASSFSRDTEAFF. The CDR3 DNA is TGTGCCAGCAGCTTCTCCCGAGACACTGAAGCTTTCTTT.

The J gene is TRBJ2-1, the V gene TRBV6-1; 13 positions agree with TRBD2. The CDR3 consists of 17 residues. Trimming cost V 4 bases and J 4 bases; bases outside gene matches: 7. In germline, CDR1 is MNHNS, CDR2 SASEGT. The CDR3, as DNA: TGTGCCAGCAGTGCCCGGACTAGCGGGAGAGGATACAATGAGCAGTTCTTC. Amino acid sequence: CASSARTSGRGYNEQFF.

The chain recombines TRBV4-2 with TRBJ2-3, with TRBD2 matching 10 bases. The CDR3 has 17 amino acids. With V trimmed by 0 bases and J by 5 bases, 8 bases remained unmatched. The germline gives CDR1 LGHNA, CDR2 YNFKEQ. The CDR3: CASSQESSGRAKDTQYF. As DNA, the CDR3 is TGTGCCAGCAGCCAAGAATCGAGCGGGAGGGCCAAAGATACGCAGTATTTT.

The chain links TRBV10-3 to TRBJ1-2; possibly TRBD1 for D (5 bases). V gave up 2 bases and J gave up 4 bases, with 11 bases separating them. Germline CDR1 is ENHRY and CDR2 is SYGVKD. The CDR3 has 14 amino acids. The CDR3 region is CAISEPGRVYGYTF. CDR3 coding DNA: TGTGCCATCAGTGAGCCGGGCAGGGTCTATGGCTACACCTTC.

The table lists this clone with a few counts. The V and J genes are TRBV4-3 and TRBJ2-1; TRBD2 aligns across 9 bases. This CDR3 contains 16 residues. Germline V gene data show CDR1 as LGHNA and CDR2 as YSLEER. V shed 3 bases and J 2 bases; nucleotides not matched to a gene: 5. DNA of the CDR3: TGCGCCAGCAGCCAGGGCGGGGGGGCCGCCTACAATGAGCAGTTCTTC. Amino acids: CASSQGGGAAYNEQFF.

This chain connects TRBV7-2 to TRBJ2-2, with a possible D match to TRBD2 (6 bases). Germline V gives CDR1 SGHTA, CDR2 FQGNSA. V lost 5 bases and J lost 5, with 15 bases in between. This CDR3 comprises 15 residues. DNA for the CDR3: TGTGCCAGCAGCCTCCGGGACTCCCCAACCGGGGAGCTGTTTTTT. It yields the protein CASSLRDSPTGELFF.

This CDR3 reads CASSPPNLENREQFF. Here the CDR3 DNA reads TGTGCCAGCTCACCACCGAATCTGGAAAACAGAGAGCAGTTCTTC. This chain connects TRBV18 to TRBJ2-1, with D uncertain. Trimming left V 0 bases short and J 10 bases short, with 16 bases between. The CDR3 loop spans 15 amino acids. CDR1 is KGHSH, CDR2 LQKENI, per germline.

The V and J genes are TRBV19 and TRBJ2-5, with D maybe TRBD1 (8 bases). The CDR3 loop spans 15 amino acids. V lost 4 bases to trimming and J lost 1 base, with 13 bases between them. CDR1 and CDR2 from the germline V gene are LNHDA and SQIVND (reference sequence). The CDR3 DNA follows: TGTGCCAGTAGTAGACAGGGGAGGGTCCAAGAGACCCAGTACTTC. It codes for CASSRQGRVQETQYF.

This rearrangement joins TRBV25-1 to TRBJ1-2; tentative D call: TRBD1 (5 bases). Germline CDR1 MGHDK, CDR2 SYGVNS. With 3 bases removed from V and 4 bases from J, the gap between germline ends came to 12 bases. This CDR3 is 14 amino acids long. The CDR3 spells CASSEPGFSYGYTF. As DNA, the CDR3 is TGTGCCAGCAGTGAGCCAGGGTTTAGCTATGGCTACACCTTC.